Following are 11 T cell receptor beta chains from one sample sequenced in a study of T cell responses to AZD1222 COVID-19 vaccine. Repertoires were generated with immunoSEQ multiplex PCR, while TCRdb's copy carries only in-frame clones and drops some. The sample carries 70,000 or so clones, approximately 87% recorded once. Here the sequenced sample was peripheral blood, taken 28 days after the second AZD1222 dose. Receptors originate from an adult who received the AZD1222 COVID-19 vaccine.

The gene calls are TRBV3-1 (or the pseudogene TRBV3-2) and TRBJ2-7, with D unclear. V was clipped by 1 base and J by 0 bases, with 13 bases between them. Per the germline V gene, CDR1 is LGHDT and CDR2 is YNNKEL (reference sequence). This CDR3 comprises 16 residues. The CDR3 loop is CASSQGAGGPSYEQYF. CDR3 bases: TGTGCCAGCAGCCAAGGGGCAGGCGGACCCTCCTACGAGCAGTACTTC.

CDR3: CASSSHWNGYTF. The CDR3 bases are TGTGCCAGCAGCTCCCATTGGAATGGCTACACCTTC. This chain uses TRBV7-8 with TRBJ1-2; D call uncertain. Trimming cost V 4 bases and J 6 bases, with 9 bases left between them. This CDR3 comprises 12 residues. The germline CDR1 and CDR2 sequences are SGHVS and FQNEAQ.

The V and J genes are TRBV6-5 and TRBJ2-3; D may be TRBD2 (6 bases). The CDR3 is 16 amino acids. Germline V gene lookup returns CDR1 MNHEY and CDR2 SVGAGI. Trimming removed 2 bases at V and 1 base at J, with 13 bases between. For the CDR3, the DNA is TGTGCCAGCAGTTACGGGGGGTATGGGGGCACAGATACGCAGTATTTT. Protein sequence: CASSYGGYGGTDTQYF.

This clone was observed a handful of times. The CDR3 loop is CASSFVPDNEQFF. The CDR3 region has the DNA TGTGCCAGCAGCTTCGTCCCAGACAATGAGCAGTTCTTC. V gene TRBV11-3 combines with J gene TRBJ2-1; D not resolved. Trimming took 3 bases from V and 5 from J, leaving 8 bases between them. Germline V gene sequence: CDR1 SGHNT, CDR2 YENEEA. The CDR3 has 13 residues.

The chain couples TRBV29-1 to TRBJ2-7, with 7 positions matching TRBD1. V was pared by 5 bases and J by 7 bases, with 8 bases of the junction left unmatched. The CDR3 length is 12 residues. Germline-derived CDR1 and CDR2 are SQVTM and ANQGSEA. The CDR3 protein is CSVWTGPREQYF. The CDR3 DNA reads as TGCAGCGTTTGGACAGGCCCCAGGGAGCAGTACTTC.

This clone appeared a single time. The gene calls are TRBV3-1 (or the pseudogene TRBV3-2) and TRBJ1-6; D is ambiguous. The CDR3 length is 12 residues. The V gene lost 3 bases and the J gene lost 10 bases, with 7 bases spanning the gap. CDR1 and CDR2 from the germline V gene are LGHDT and YNNKEL (reference sequence). The CDR3 spells CASSHWQSPLHF. For the CDR3, the DNA is TGTGCCAGCAGCCACTGGCAGTCACCCCTCCACTTT.

This rearrangement joins TRBV24-1 to TRBJ2-5; the D is unclear. Trimming shortened V by 4 bases and J by 7 bases, and 9 bases separated the two germline ends. There are 12 residues in the CDR3. Per germline, CDR1 KGHDR and CDR2 SFDVKD. CDR3: CATSDLTGTQYF. The CDR3 DNA reads as TGTGCCACCAGTGACCTGACGGGGACCCAGTACTTC.

V is TRBV25-1 and J is TRBJ2-7; tentative D call: TRBD1 (5 bases). CDR3 length: 14 amino acids. With 3 bases removed from V and 5 bases from J, the gap between germline ends came to 14 bases. Germline V gene lookup returns CDR1 MGHDK and CDR2 SYGVNS. The CDR3 loop reads CASSDAGHLNEQYF. CDR3 DNA sequence: TGTGCCAGCAGTGATGCCGGACACCTCAACGAGCAGTACTTC.

This clone was recorded a few times. The gene calls are TRBV19 and TRBJ2-1; D remains unclear. CDR1 is LNHDA, CDR2 SQIVND, per germline (reference sequence). The V and J ends lost 3 bases and 10 bases respectively, with 10 bases between them. The CDR3 has 12 residues. In DNA, the CDR3 is TGTGCCAGTAGTATTACCGGCGGAGAGCAGTTCTTC. Amino acids: CASSITGGEQFF. Based on the CDR3 plus reference TRBV19 and TRBJ2-1, the full variable domain is DGGITQSPKYLFRKEGQNVTLSCEQNLNHDAMYWYRQDPGQGLRLIYYSQIVNDFQKGDIAEGYSVSREKKESFPLTVTSAQKNPTAFYLCASSITGGEQFFGPGTRLTVL.

V usage is TRBV15 and J usage is TRBJ2-7; D call uncertain. Per germline, CDR1 LNHNV and CDR2 YYDKDF (reference sequence). The ends were cut back, 1 base at V and 4 bases at J, with 5 bases in the middle. The CDR3 totals 12 residues. CDR3 residues: CATSRGGYEQYF. The CDR3 DNA is TGTGCCACCAGCAGAGGTGGATACGAGCAGTACTTC. The complete variable domain, with remaining parts taken from reference TRBV15 and TRBJ2-7, reads DAMVIQNPRYQVTQFGKPVTLSCSQTLNHNVMYWYQQKSSQAPKLLFHYYDKDFNNEADTPDNFQSRRPNTSFCFLDIRSPGLGDTAMYLCATSRGGYEQYFGPGTRLTVT.

CDR3: CASSLGQGGRYGYTF. As DNA, the CDR3 is TGCGCCAGCAGCCTTGGACAGGGGGGGAGGTATGGCTACACCTTC. This rearrangement joins TRBV5-1 to TRBJ1-2; TRBD1 matches 10 bases. There are 15 residues in the CDR3. V trimming: 4 bases; J trimming: 5 bases; junction bases outside the gene matches: 8. The germline CDR1 and CDR2 sequences are SGHRS and YFSETQ. Full variable domain (outside the CDR3, taken from reference TRBV5-1 and TRBJ1-2): KAGVTQTPRYLIKTRGQQVTLSCSPISGHRSVSWYQQTPGQGLQFLFEYFSETQRNKGNFPGRFSGRQFSNSRSEMNVSTLELGDSALYLCASSLGQGGRYGYTFGSGTRLTVV.